Following are 8 T cell receptor beta chains from one sample sequenced in a study of post-analysis software for immune sequencing data. Antigen specificity for these receptors is unknown. Findings of the study overall: TRBV5-6, TRBV5-1 and TRBV20-1 were among 4 or 5 TRBV segments more frequent in patients than controls.

Unique molecular identifiers featured in each of the TCR beta cDNA libraries. TCRdb used MiXCR to reprocess the PCR reads, holding one entry per CDR3 protein. The sample shows approximately 630,000 distinct CDR3 sequences, 55% to 70% of them seen only once. Material for sequencing was blood. These receptors came from a girl between 2 and 10 years old with multiple sclerosis.

This chain links TRBV5-5 with TRBJ2-3; 7 nucleotides match TRBD1. After removal of 3 bases from V and 14 bases from J, the junction contained 12 bases not matched to a gene. The CDR3 has 13 amino acids. Germline V CDR1 and CDR2: SGHKS, YYEKEE (reference sequence). The CDR3 DNA reads as TGTGCCAGCAGCTCGACAGGGAGTAACGTTGCGTATTTT. Encoded protein: CASSSTGSNVAYF.

This chain uses TRBV11-2 with TRBJ2-3; D may be TRBD1 (6 bases). V was pared by 1 base and J by 6 bases, with 23 bases between. Germline V CDR1 and CDR2: SGHAT, FQNNGV. The length of the CDR3 is 18 residues. The CDR3, as DNA: TGTGCCAGCAGCTTAGGTCGGTTAGGGGCAGGGGAGAGGGATACGCAGTATTTT. It codes for CASSLGRLGAGERDTQYF.

CDR3 amino acids: CASSSTSGSADTQYF. DNA for the CDR3: TGTGCCAGCAGCTCAACTAGCGGGAGCGCAGATACGCAGTATTTT. The chain recombines TRBV6-5 with TRBJ2-3, with 11 nucleotides matching TRBD2. V gave up 6 bases and J gave up 4 bases; unmatched junction bases: 6. This CDR3 has 15 residues. Per the germline V gene, CDR1 is MNHEY and CDR2 is SVGAGI.

This chain joins TRBV9 and TRBJ1-1; D perhaps matches TRBD1 (5 bases). This CDR3 spans 15 amino acids. Trimming took 5 bases from V and 0 from J, leaving 14 bases between them. Per the germline V gene, CDR1 is SGDLS and CDR2 is YYNGEE. The CDR3 protein is CASRQYDSMNTEAFF. Here the CDR3 DNA reads TGTGCCAGCAGACAATACGACAGTATGAACACTGAAGCTTTCTTT.

The chain employs TRBV30 and TRBJ2-1; D is unclear. The V gene's germline CDR1 is GTSNPN and CDR2 SVGIG (reference sequence). V was pared by 3 bases and J by 0 bases, with 9 bases between. This CDR3 spans 14 amino acids. CDR3 nucleotide sequence: TGTGCCTGGAGCCCCGATAGCTCCTACAATGAGCAGTTCTTC. Its translation is CAWSPDSSYNEQFF. Together with reference TRBV30 and TRBJ2-1, the CDR3 gives the full variable domain: SQTIHQWPATLVQPVGSPLSLECTVEGTSNPNLYWYRQAAGRGLQLLFYSVGIGQISSEVPQNLSASRPQDRQFILSSKKLLLSDSGFYLCAWSPDSSYNEQFFGPGTRLTVL.

This chain uses TRBV6-5 with TRBJ2-1; 7 bases agree with TRBD2. Germline assignment: CDR1 MNHEY and CDR2 SVGAGI. This CDR3 comprises 15 residues. V shed 6 bases, J shed 3 bases, and the junction held 8 bases outside the gene matches. In nucleotides, the CDR3 is TGTGCCAGCAGGCGAAGCGGGGCAATCTACAATGAGCAGTTCTTC. Amino acids: CASRRSGAIYNEQFF.

The chain uses TRBV20-1 and TRBJ2-5; the match to TRBD2 covers 13 bases. Germline values: CDR1 DFQATT, CDR2 SNEGSKA (reference sequence). V lost 4 bases and J lost 5; bases outside the gene matches: 7. CDR3 length equals 15 residues. The CDR3 loop is CSAISGTSGVETQYF. CDR3 in DNA: TGCAGTGCTATATCCGGGACTAGCGGGGTGGAGACCCAGTACTTC.

The chain is built from TRBV9 and TRBJ2-3; 9 nucleotides line up with TRBD2. The junction had 5 bases not matched to a gene; V was cut back by 3 bases and J by 0 bases. The germline V gene encodes CDR1 SGDLS and CDR2 YYNGEE. The CDR3 spans 16 residues. The CDR3 sequence is CASSATSGSSTDTQYF. CDR3 bases: TGTGCCAGCAGCGCCACTAGCGGGTCAAGCACAGATACGCAGTATTTT.